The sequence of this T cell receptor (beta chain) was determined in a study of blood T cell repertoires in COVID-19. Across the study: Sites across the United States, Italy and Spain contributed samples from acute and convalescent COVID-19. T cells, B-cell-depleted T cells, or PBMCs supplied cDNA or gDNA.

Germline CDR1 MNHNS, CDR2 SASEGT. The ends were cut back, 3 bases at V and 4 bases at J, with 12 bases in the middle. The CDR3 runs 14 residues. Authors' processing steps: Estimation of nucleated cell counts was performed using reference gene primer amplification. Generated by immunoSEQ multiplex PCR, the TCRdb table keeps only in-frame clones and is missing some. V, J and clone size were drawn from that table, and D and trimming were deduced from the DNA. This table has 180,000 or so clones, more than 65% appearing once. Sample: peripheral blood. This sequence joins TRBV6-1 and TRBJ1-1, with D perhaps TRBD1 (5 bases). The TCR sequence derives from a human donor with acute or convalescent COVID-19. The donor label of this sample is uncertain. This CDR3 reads CASSDTGPGTEAFF. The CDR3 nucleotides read TGTGCCAGCAGTGATACAGGCCCGGGCACTGAAGCTTTCTTT.